These T cell receptor beta chains were read from a single sample in a study of breast tumors, draining lymph nodes, adjacent tissues. TCRdb re-analysed the multiplex PCR reads in MiXCR, keeping a single row per CDR3 protein. There are fewer than 90,000 distinct CDR3 sequences in the sample; approximately 30% occur only once, and 8% to 9% lies in the top ten. Sequences were obtained from axillary lymph node tissue. These TCRs come from a female donor with breast cancer. Some clones in this sample may be carry-over from other donors' samples. Both conserved end residues are part of each CDR3. A D gene is named only where the DNA matches it firmly. Clone size, where shown, is once, few, many, or a class for clones that have expanded.

once | TRBJ2-5 | TRBV20-1 | . | TGCAGTGCTAGACGCAGGGACTTAGAGACCCAGTACTTC | CSARRRDLETQYF
few | TRBJ2-6 | TRBV6-7 | . | TGTGCCAGCAGTCACCCCCTGGCCGGAGGGGCCAACGTCCTGACTTTC | CASSHPLAGGANVLTF
many | TRBJ2-2 | TRBV10-3 | . | TGTGCCATCAGTGCCGGGACGAACACCGGGGAGCTGTTTTTT | CAISAGTNTGELFF
many | TRBJ2-1 | TRBV7-3 | TRBD2 | TGTGCCAGCACAGTCGGGGGGTCCTACAATGAGCAGTTCTTC | CASTVGGSYNEQFF
once | TRBJ2-7 | TRBV12-3/TRBV12-4 | . | TGTGCCAGCAACCTCAGTGGGGGGAGAGATGGGCAGTACTTC | CASNLSGGRDGQYF
many | TRBJ2-7 | TRBV5-8 | TRBD2 | TGTGCCAGCAGCTCCGGGACTAGTTTGAGGGAGCAGTACTTC | CASSSGTSLREQYF
. | TRBJ2-7 | TRBV28 | . | TGTGCCCGCAGCTACGAGCAGTACTTC | CARSYEQYF
many | TRBJ2-3 | TRBV7-9 | . | TGTGCCAGCAGCTCTGCCTGGACAGCAGATACGCAGTATTTT | CASSSAWTADTQYF
many | TRBJ1-5 | TRBV7-2 | . | TGTGCCAGCAGCTTAGTACTAGCGGGGTCGGGTCAGCCCCAGCATTTT | CASSLVLAGSGQPQHF
. | TRBJ2-7 | TRBV7-9 | TRBD2 | TGTGCCAGCAGCTTATCGGCGGGAGTCGCCTACGAGCAGCACTTC | CASSLSAGVAYEQHF
. | TRBJ2-7 | TRBV7-2 | TRBD2 | TGTGCCAGCAGCTCTGGACTAGCGGGGTATGAGCAGTACTTC | CASSSGLAGYEQYF
many | TRBJ2-5 | TRBV19 | TRBD2 | TGTGCCAGTAAGCCCCGCGGGGGTCAAGAGACCCAGTACTTC | CASKPRGGQETQYF
many | TRBJ2-3 | TRBV5-1 | TRBD2 | TGCGCCAGCTCGCCTAGCGGGAGGGCCGGTACGCAGTATTTT | CASSPSGRAGTQYF
. | TRBJ2-7 | TRBV4-3 | TRBD2 | TGCGCCAGCAGCGCATCGTTTCGACTAGCGGGCGAGCAGTACTTC | CASSASFRLAGEQYF
many | TRBJ2-7 | TRBV15 | . | TGTGCCACCAGCAGGGACAGCTCCTACGAGCAGTACTTC | CATSRDSSYEQYF
. | TRBJ1-3 | TRBV30 | TRBD1 | TGTGCCTCGCGGACAGGGGTTGGAAACACCATATATTTT | CASRTGVGNTIYF
many | TRBJ2-1 | TRBV11-3 | . | TGTGCCAGCAGCCTCAGCAATGAGCAGTTCTTC | CASSLSNEQFF
many | TRBJ2-1 | TRBV24-1 | TRBD2 | TGTGCCACCAGTGAACTCACCCCAGGGACTAGCGGGAGGTATGAGCAGTTCTTC | CATSELTPGTSGRYEQFF
many | TRBJ2-3 | TRBV4-2 | TRBD2 | TGTGCCAGCAGCCCCGGGACTAGCGGACAGAGCACAGATACGCAGTATTTT | CASSPGTSGQSTDTQYF
once | TRBJ1-6 | TRBV4-2 | TRBD1 | TGTGCCAGCAGCCAAGATTGGGGACAGGCGTTTGGAAATTCACCCCTCCACTTT | CASSQDWGQAFGNSPLHF
many | TRBJ2-3 | TRBV20-1 | TRBD2 | TGCAGTGCTAGTCCTAGCGGGGGGTTTACGCAGTATTTT | CSASPSGGFTQYF
many | TRBJ2-1 | TRBV20-1 | TRBD2 | TGCAGTGCGATACCTATAGCGGGGATAGACAATGAGCAGTTCTTC | CSAIPIAGIDNEQFF
many | TRBJ2-4 | TRBV12-3/TRBV12-4 | . | TGTGCCAGCAACCAGGATGGGAACATTCAGTACTTC | CASNQDGNIQYF
. | TRBJ1-1 | TRBV7-9 | . | TGTGCCAGCAGCCCCATGCGGGGGAGGAACACTGAAGCTTTCTTT | CASSPMRGRNTEAFF
many | TRBJ2-1 | TRBV4-3 | . | TGCGCCAGCAGCCAAGAAAGTATACGGTCTATAACCTACAATGAGCAGTTCTTC | CASSQESIRSITYNEQFF
many | TRBJ2-3 | TRBV19 | TRBD2 | TGTGCCAGTAGTATGTACGGGGGGAGAGGCCCAGATACGCAGTATTTT | CASSMYGGRGPDTQYF
many | TRBJ2-1 | TRBV20-1 | . | TGCAGTGCTAGATTTTCCGGATCAAGGCTCAATGAGCAGTTCTTC | CSARFSGSRLNEQFF
. | TRBJ1-2 | TRBV24-1 | . | TGTGCCACCAGTGTGACAGCAGTTAACTACGGCTACACCTTC | CATSVTAVNYGYTF
many | TRBJ2-7 | TRBV20-1 | . | TGCAGTGCTAGAGCGGAAAGAGCCGGATCCCACGAGCAGTACTTC | CSARAERAGSHEQYF
many | TRBJ2-1 | TRBV7-2 | TRBD2 | TGTGCCAGCAGCCCGGAGGGGACTAGCGGGGATAATGAGCAGTTCTTC | CASSPEGTSGDNEQFF